This is a list of T cell receptor beta chains from one sample in a study of T cell responses to AZD1222 COVID-19 vaccine. Generated by immunoSEQ multiplex PCR, the TCRdb table keeps only in-frame clones and is missing some. The table has under 150,000 clones, around 90% seen once. This sample comprised peripheral blood, obtained on day 0 of AZD1222 vaccination. These receptors all come from an adult in good health. Each CDR3 is given without its conserved first and last residue.

TRBJ1-2,TRBV12-3/TRBV12-4,ASSLVLGYGYT
TRBJ1-5,TRBV2,ASRRGQENSNQPQH
TRBJ1-1,TRBV7-9,ASSFLQGVFTEAF
TRBJ2-2,TRBV5-1,ASSLWGLGPNTGELF
TRBJ1-6,TRBV18,ASSLPLRRRNSPLH
TRBJ2-7,TRBV28,ASSLRAGGLYEQY
TRBJ1-5,TRBV15,ATSRENKGYQPQH
TRBJ2-5,TRBV7-9,ASSLRVGAQETQY
TRBJ2-3,TRBV27,ASSLAGGADTQY
TRBJ1-2,TRBV29-1,SVPRGGRGYT
TRBJ2-7,TRBV28,ASSFRRRERSYEQY
TRBJ2-5,TRBV6-5,ASSYLLAETQY
TRBJ2-5,TRBV12-5,ASGLIVETQY
TRBJ1-2,TRBV30,AWVIQGRSYGYT
TRBJ1-3,TRBV28,ASSLGGASGGNTIY
TRBJ1-4,TRBV12-5,ASATEVGQANEKLF
TRBJ1-2,TRBV28,ASSHGGTAPVSYT